Sequencing of this T cell receptor (beta chain) was carried out in a study of OX40 agonist ivuxolimab in advanced cancers. Study-wide findings and caveats: The work left the antigen specificity of expanded peripheral T cells undetermined. Doses of 0.1 to 3.0 mg/kg were accompanied by clonal expansion of CD4+ and CD8+ blood T cells by week 6. On average, CD8+ T cells had more expanded clones than CD4+.

CDR3 length: 13 residues. V dropped 3 bases and J dropped 7 bases, with 9 bases sitting between them. From germline, CDR1 is LNHDA and CDR2 SQIVND (reference sequence). TCRdb's copy holds only in-frame clones and misses some; the assay was immunoSEQ multiplex PCR. The sample lists 75,000 to 100,000 clones; 90% to 95% were seen once. As concerns this clone: Its target is not known.

Baseline, cycle 4 day 1, and cycle 7 day 1 were the blood sampling points. The material sequenced was CD4+ or CD8+ T cells sorted from blood, taken in a trial of the OX40 agonist ivuxolimab. This rearrangement joins TRBV19 to TRBJ2-2; the D is unclear. This clonotype was sampled from an adult with an advanced solid tumor such as melanoma, head and neck, liver or kidney cancer. CDR3 in amino acids: CASSIPSSGELFF. CDR3 DNA: TGTGCCAGTAGTATCCCCTCGAGCGGGGAGCTGTTTTTT.